This T cell receptor (beta chain) was obtained from a study of blood T cells in healthy people across ages. Study-wide points: Long-lived and aged donors differed, with more naive CD4+ cells and higher diversity in the long-lived. The CMV status of each donor remained undetermined, and this could have confounded shifts in expanded clonotypes. Diversity of TCR beta per million T cells declined in a roughly linear way with age. What prevented conclusive comparison of naive and antigen-experienced cells was that PBMCs were unsorted.

Notes on this clonotype: Its antigen is unidentified.

Unmatched junction bases numbered 6, after V lost 8 bases and J lost 8 bases. The length of the CDR3 is 12 residues. Germline values: CDR1 SGHTA, CDR2 FQGNSA. A second PCR, run for roughly 7 to 11 cycles, used a sample-barcoded 5' primer plus a J-beta primer mix. TCRdb reprocessed the 5' RACE reads via MiXCR and lists one record per CDR3 protein. The data contain around 1,500,000 distinct CDR3 sequences, roughly 45% of them seen just once; the ten biggest clones take up around 8%. This chain joins TRBV7-2 and TRBJ2-1; 7 bases fit TRBD2. The source of this sequence is a woman aged 18-29 years in good health. The sample taken for sequencing was blood. The CDR3 sequence is CASGFRGDEQFF. As DNA, the CDR3 is TGTGCCAGCGGTTTCCGGGGGGATGAGCAGTTCTTC.